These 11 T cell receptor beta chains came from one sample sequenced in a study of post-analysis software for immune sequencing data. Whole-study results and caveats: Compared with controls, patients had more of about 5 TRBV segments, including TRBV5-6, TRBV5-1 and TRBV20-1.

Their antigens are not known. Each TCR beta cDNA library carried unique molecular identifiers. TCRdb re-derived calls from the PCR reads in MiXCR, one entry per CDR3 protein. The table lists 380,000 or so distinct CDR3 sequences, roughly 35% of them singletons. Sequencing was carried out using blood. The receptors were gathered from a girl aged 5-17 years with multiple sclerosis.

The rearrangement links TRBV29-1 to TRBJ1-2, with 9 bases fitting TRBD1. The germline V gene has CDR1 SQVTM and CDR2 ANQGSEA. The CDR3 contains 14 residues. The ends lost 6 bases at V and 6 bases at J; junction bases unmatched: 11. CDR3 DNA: TGCAGCGTGCGACAGGGGGGATCCTATGATGGCTACACCTTC. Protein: CSVRQGGSYDGYTF. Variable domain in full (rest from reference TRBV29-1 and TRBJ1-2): SAVISQKPSRDICQRGTSLTIQCQVDSQVTMMFWYRQQPGQSLTLIATANQGSEATYESGFVIDKFPISRPNLTFSTLTVSNMSPEDSSIYLCSVRQGGSYDGYTFGSGTRLTVV.

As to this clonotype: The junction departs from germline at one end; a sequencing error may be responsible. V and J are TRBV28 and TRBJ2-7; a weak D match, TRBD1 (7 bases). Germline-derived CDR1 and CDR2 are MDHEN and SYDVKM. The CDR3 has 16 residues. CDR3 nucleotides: TGTGCCAGCAGTTCCACAGGGGCCCGGGGGTCCTGCGAGCAGTACTTC. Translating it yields CASSSTGARGSCEQYF.

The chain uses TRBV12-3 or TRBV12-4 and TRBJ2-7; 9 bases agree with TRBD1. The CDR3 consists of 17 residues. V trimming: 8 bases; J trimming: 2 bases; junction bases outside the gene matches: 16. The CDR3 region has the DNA TGTGCCAGCGCCTCCCTTTGGGACAGGGTCCTTCCCTACGAGCAGTACTTC. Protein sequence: CASASLWDRVLPYEQYF.

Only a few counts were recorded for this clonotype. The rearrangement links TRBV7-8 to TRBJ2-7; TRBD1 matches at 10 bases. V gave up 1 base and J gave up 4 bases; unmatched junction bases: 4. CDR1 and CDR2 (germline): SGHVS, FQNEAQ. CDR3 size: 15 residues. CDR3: CASSLGQGAKYEQYF. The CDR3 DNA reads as TGTGCCAGCAGCTTAGGACAGGGGGCTAAATACGAGCAGTACTTC.

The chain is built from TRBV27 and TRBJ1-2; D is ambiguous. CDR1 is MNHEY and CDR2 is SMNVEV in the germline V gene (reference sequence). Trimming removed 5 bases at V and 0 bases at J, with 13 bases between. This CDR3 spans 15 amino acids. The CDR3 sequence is CASSPETETNYGYTF. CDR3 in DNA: TGTGCCAGCAGTCCTGAGACCGAAACTAACTATGGCTACACCTTC.

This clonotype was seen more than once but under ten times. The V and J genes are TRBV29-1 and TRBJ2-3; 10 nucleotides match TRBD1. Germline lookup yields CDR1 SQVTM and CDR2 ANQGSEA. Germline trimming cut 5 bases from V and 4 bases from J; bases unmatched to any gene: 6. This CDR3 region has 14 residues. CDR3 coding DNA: TGCAGCGTTACGGGACAGGGGATCTCAGATACGCAGTATTTT. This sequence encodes CSVTGQGISDTQYF.

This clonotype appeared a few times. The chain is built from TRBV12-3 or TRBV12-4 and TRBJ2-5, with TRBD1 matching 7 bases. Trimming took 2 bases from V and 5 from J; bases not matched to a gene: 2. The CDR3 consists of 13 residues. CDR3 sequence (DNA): TGTGCCAGCAGTTTAAGGGGGCGGGAGACCCAGTACTTC. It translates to CASSLRGRETQYF.

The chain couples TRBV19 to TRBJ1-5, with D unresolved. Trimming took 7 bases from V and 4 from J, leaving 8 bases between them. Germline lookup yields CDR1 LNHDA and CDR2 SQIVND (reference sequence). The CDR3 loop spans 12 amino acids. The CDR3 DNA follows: TGTGCCAGTACTTACGGGAATCAGCCCCAGCATTTT. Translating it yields CASTYGNQPQHF.

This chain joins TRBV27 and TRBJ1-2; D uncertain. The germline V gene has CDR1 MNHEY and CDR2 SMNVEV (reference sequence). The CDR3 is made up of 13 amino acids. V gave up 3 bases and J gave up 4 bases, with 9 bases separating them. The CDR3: CASSFGRTYGYTF. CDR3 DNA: TGTGCCAGCAGTTTTGGGCGGACCTATGGCTACACCTTC.

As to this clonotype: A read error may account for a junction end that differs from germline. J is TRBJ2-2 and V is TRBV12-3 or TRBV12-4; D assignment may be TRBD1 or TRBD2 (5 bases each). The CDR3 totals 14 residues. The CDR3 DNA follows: TGTGCCAGCAGGCCGACAGCCGGTCCCGGGGAGCCGTTTTTT. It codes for CASRPTAGPGEPFF.

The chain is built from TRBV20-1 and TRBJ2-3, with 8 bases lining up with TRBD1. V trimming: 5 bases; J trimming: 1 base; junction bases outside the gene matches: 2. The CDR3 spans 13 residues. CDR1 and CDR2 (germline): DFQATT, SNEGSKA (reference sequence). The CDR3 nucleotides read TGCAGTGCTTCGACAGGGGGCACAGATACGCAGTATTTT. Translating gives CSASTGGTDTQYF.